This entry features one T cell receptor (beta chain) sequence. This clonotype was picked up a small number of times. Its antigen is not yet known. A junction boundary mismatches the germline segment, possibly from a read error. This record belongs to a study of blood T cells in healthy people across ages (dated by TCRdb to between 2014 and 2017). Some background on the complete study: Template switching captured roughly one uniquely barcoded TCR beta cDNA molecule per two T cells in model experiments. The study measured age-related changes in TCR beta repertoire diversity using deep sequencing normalized with unique cDNA molecular identifiers. The donors were divided into four age groups: young (average around 17 years), middle-aged (around 37), aged (about 60) and long-lived (about 90). To avoid experimental bias, donors of different ages were spread randomly across the sequencing lanes. The study analyzed two additional independent replicas of 1 million unique cDNA reads from the same blood draw for two donors, one aged 18 to 29 and one aged 80 or older. The study at large found these results: Estimates of total diversity from one million sequenced T cells were regarded as lower bounds and underestimates. Because donor CMV infection status was unknown, age-related changes in expanded clonotypes were potentially confounded. Compared with the aged group, the long-lived group had more naive CD4+ T cells, fewer expanded clones and increased TCR diversity, suggesting age selection. Conclusive comparison of naive and antigen-experienced compartments was prevented by the profiling of bulk unsorted PBMCs. Observed TCR beta diversity per million T cells fell roughly linearly with age, and a significant reduction was already apparent by age around 39. The percentage of naive T cells measured by flow cytometry correlated strongly with observed TCR beta diversity.

The roughly 39 donors, aged about 6 to 95 years, were systemically healthy Caucasian individuals from Russia. Each donor gave ten milliliters of peripheral blood, drawn into EDTA-treated Vacutainer tubes. Ficoll-Paque density-gradient centrifugation was used to isolate PBMCs, with at least 6.5 million per sample. Trizol reagent was used to extract total RNA from the PBMCs, yielding at least 5 micrograms per sample. For every donor, an aliquot of PBMCs went through flow cytometry to measure the percentages of naive CD45RAhigh/CD27high T cells. The cysteine opens and the phenylalanine closes a CDR3 of 14 amino acids. The CDR3 DNA has 42 bases and is translated from base 1. CDR1 and CDR2 are read off the germline V gene as SGDLS and YYNGEE. Receptors were amplified or captured by 5' RACE. The second PCR ran for about 7 to 11 cycles and used a J-beta primer mix along with a sample-barcoded 5' primer. A unique molecular identifier was introduced onto each TCR beta cDNA molecule by a template-switch 5' adaptor carrying 12 random nucleotides. At least 2.5 million CDR3-containing paired-end reads were obtained from each sample. First-strand cDNA synthesis was performed from all RNA using the Mint cDNA synthesis kit, with priming by a TRBC-specific oligonucleotide. Following uracil-DNA glycosylase treatment, a first 18-cycle PCR with universal primers M1SS and BC2_uni_R was performed on all cDNA. The study's processing was this. Each sample was normalized by randomly selecting 1 million high-quality reads, each carrying a distinct molecular identifier. Instead of being binned into consensus sequences, reads with shared molecular identifiers were discarded. MiTCR, set to a Q25 quality threshold and the strictest error-elimination algorithm, was used for CDR3 identification, clonotype clustering and error correction. A nonparametric unseen species model with Euler transformation was used to estimate a lower bound on total TCR beta diversity. TCRdb cleaned the public reads at Q25 with fastp, built clones with MiXCR and kept in-frame beta chains. One record per CDR3 amino acid sequence lists the most common genes and DNA. The V and J calls, along with clone size, are taken from TCRdb and not from the paper's own processing. Present in this sample are some 1,800,000 distinct CDR3 sequences, roughly two fifths of which were seen just once. The ten largest make up about 23% of the sample.

The chain uses TRBV9 and TRBJ2-7; a tentative D match to TRBD1 spans 6 bases. Source material: blood. The receptor's source is a human donor in good health. The CDR3 loop reads CANSIQGDSYEQYF. In nucleotides, the sequence is TGTGCCAACAGCATACAGGGTGACTCCTACGAGCAGTACTTC.